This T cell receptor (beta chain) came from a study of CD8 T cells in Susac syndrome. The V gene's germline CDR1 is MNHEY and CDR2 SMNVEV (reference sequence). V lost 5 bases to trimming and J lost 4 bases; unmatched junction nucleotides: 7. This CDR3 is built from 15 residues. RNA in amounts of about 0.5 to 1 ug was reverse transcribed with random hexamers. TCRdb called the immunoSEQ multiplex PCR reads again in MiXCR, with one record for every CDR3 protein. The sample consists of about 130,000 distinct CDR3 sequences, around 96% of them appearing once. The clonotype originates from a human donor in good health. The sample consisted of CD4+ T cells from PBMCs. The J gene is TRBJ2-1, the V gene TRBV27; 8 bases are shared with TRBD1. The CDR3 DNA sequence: TGTGCCAGCAGTCACCCCGGGACAGGTTACAATGAGCAGTTCTTC. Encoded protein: CASSHPGTGYNEQFF.